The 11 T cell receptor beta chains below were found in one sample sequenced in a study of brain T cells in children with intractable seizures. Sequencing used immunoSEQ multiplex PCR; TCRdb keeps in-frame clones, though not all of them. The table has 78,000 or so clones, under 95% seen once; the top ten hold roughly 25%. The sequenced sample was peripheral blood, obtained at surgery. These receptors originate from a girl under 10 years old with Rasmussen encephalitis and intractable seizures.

The CDR3 sequence: CASSQDRGTAMTEAFF. CDR3 in DNA: TGTGCCAGCAGCCAAGATCGGGGAACAGCGATGACTGAAGCTTTCTTT. J is TRBJ1-1 and V is TRBV14, with unresolved D. Germline V gives CDR1 SGHDN, CDR2 FVKESK. V lost 0 bases to trimming and J lost 5 bases, with 16 bases between them. There are 16 residues in the CDR3.

CDR3 loop: CASSYSRGTNYGYTF. Here the CDR3 DNA reads TGTGCCAGCAGTTACTCTCGGGGGACCAACTATGGCTACACCTTC. The chain uses TRBV6-5 and TRBJ1-2; weak D call: TRBD1 (5 bases). The CDR3 runs to 15 residues. Trimming removed 0 bases at V and 2 bases at J, with 10 bases between. Germline-derived CDR1 and CDR2 are MNHEY and SVGAGI.

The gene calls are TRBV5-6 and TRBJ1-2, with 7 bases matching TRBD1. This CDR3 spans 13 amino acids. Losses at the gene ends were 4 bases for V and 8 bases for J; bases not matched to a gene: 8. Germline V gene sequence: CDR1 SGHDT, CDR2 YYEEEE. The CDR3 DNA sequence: TGTGCCAGCAGCAGAGGACAGGACCGAGGCTACACCTTC. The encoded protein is CASSRGQDRGYTF. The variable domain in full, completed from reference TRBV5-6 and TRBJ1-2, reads DAGVTQSPTHLIKTRGQQVTLRCSPKSGHDTVSWYQQALGQGPQFIFQYYEEEERQRGNFPDRFSGHQFPNYSSELNVNALLLGDSALYLCASSRGQDRGYTFGSGTRLTVV.

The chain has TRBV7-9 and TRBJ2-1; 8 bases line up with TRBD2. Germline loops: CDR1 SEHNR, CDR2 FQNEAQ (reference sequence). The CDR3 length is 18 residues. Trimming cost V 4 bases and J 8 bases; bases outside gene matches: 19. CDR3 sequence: CASSSPPSGLVLRDEQFF. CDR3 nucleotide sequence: TGTGCCAGCAGCTCACCCCCCTCGGGACTAGTCTTGAGGGATGAGCAGTTCTTC.

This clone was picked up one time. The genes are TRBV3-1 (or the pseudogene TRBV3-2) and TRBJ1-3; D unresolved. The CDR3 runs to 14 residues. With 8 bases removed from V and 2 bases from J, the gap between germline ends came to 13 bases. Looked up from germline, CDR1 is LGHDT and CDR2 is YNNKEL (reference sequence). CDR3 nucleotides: TGTGCCAGCGCTGAGGGTCAGACTGGAAACACCATATATTTT. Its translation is CASAEGQTGNTIYF.

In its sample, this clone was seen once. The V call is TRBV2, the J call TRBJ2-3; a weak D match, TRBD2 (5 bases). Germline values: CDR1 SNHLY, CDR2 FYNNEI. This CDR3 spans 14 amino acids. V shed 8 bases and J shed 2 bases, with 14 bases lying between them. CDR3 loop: CASGLGVVTDTQYF. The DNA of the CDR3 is TGTGCCAGCGGCCTCGGGGTAGTCACAGATACGCAGTATTTT.

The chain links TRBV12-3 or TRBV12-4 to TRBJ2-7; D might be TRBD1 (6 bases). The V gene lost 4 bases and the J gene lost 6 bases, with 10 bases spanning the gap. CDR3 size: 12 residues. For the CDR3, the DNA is TGTGCCAGCAGTTCAGGGGTTAGCGAGCAGTACTTC. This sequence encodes CASSSGVSEQYF.

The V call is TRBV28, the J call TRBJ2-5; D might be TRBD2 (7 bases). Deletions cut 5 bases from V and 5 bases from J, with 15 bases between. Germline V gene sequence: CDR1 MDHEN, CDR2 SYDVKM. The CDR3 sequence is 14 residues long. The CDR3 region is CASSPPGGGETQYF. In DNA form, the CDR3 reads TGTGCCAGCAGTCCCCCGGGGGGCGGGGAGACCCAGTACTTC.

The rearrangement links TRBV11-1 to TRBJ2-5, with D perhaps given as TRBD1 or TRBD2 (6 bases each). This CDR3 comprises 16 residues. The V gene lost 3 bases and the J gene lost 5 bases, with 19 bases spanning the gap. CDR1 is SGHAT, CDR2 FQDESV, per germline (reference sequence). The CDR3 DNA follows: TGTGCCAGCAGCTTGCGGGACACGATAACGGGGGAGACCCAGTACTTC. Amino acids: CASSLRDTITGETQYF.

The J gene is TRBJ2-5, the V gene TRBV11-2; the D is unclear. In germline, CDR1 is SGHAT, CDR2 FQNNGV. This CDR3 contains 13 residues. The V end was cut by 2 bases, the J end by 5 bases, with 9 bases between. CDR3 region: CASSLSLKETQYF. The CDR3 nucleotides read TGTGCCAGCAGCTTATCTTTGAAGGAGACCCAGTACTTC.

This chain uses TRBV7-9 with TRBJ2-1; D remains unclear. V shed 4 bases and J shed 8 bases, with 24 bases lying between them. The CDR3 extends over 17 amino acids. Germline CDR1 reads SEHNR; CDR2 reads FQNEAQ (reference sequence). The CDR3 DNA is TGTGCCAGCAGCTCGCCGGGTAGGAGCGTGGTTTCCCATGAGCAGTTCTTC. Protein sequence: CASSSPGRSVVSHEQFF.